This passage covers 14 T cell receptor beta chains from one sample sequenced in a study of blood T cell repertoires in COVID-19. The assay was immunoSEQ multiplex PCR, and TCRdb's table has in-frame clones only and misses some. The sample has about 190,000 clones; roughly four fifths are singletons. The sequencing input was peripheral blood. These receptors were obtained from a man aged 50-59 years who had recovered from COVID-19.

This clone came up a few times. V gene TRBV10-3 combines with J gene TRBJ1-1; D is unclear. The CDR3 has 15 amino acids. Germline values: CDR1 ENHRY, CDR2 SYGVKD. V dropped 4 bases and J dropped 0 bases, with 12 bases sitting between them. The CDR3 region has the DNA TGTGCCATCAGTGTAGGAACAGACATGAACACTGAAGCTTTCTTT. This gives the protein CAISVGTDMNTEAFF.

For the CDR3, the DNA is TGCAGCGGGGGGAGCCTGAGCACCGGGGAGCTGTTTTTT. Its translation: CSGGSLSTGELFF. The V call is TRBV29-1, the J call TRBJ2-2; D is tentatively TRBD1 or TRBD2 (5 bases each). The CDR3 contains 13 residues. Per germline, CDR1 SQVTM and CDR2 ANQGSEA. V was cut by 7 bases and J by 4 bases, with 13 bases left in between.

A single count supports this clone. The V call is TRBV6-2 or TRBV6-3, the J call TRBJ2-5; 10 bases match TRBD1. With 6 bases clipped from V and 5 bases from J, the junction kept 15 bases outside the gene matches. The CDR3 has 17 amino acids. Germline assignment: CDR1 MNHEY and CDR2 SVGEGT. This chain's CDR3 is CASSALGQGVPLETQYF. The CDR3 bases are TGTGCCAGCAGCGCCTTAGGACAGGGGGTACCTCTGGAGACCCAGTACTTC.

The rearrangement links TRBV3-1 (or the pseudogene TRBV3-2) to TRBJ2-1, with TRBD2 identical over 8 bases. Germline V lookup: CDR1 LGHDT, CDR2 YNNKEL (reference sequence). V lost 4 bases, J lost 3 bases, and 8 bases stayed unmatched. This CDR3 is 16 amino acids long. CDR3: CASSPRVAGGYNEQFF. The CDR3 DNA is TGTGCCAGCAGCCCCCGGGTCGCGGGAGGCTACAATGAGCAGTTCTTC.

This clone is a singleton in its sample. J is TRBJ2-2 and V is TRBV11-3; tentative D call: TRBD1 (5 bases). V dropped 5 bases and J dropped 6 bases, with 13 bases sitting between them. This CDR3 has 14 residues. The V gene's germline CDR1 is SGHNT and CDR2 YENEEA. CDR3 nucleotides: TGTGCCAGCAGCGGGGTGCCCAGGGCCGGGGAGCTGTTTTTT. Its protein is CASSGVPRAGELFF.

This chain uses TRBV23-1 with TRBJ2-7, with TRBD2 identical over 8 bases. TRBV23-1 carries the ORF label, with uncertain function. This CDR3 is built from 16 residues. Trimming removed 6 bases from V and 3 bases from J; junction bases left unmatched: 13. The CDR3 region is CASSHDTSGAVYEQYF. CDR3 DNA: TGCGCCAGCAGCCACGATACTAGCGGAGCCGTCTACGAGCAGTACTTC.

The CDR3 region has the DNA TGCGCCAGCAGCGAACCGGGTCTTGGAGAGACCCAGTACTTC. Protein product: CASSEPGLGETQYF. The V and J genes are TRBV5-1 and TRBJ2-5; D is undetermined. Germline-derived CDR1 and CDR2 are SGHRS and YFSETQ. V lost 4 bases and J lost 4, with 14 bases in between. The length of the CDR3 is 14 residues.

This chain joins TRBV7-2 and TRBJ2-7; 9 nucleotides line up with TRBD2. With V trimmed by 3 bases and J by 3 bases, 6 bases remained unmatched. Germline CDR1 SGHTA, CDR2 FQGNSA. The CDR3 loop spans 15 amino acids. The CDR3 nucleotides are TGTGCCAGCAGCTTTCGCGGGAGGGCCCTCTACGAGCAGTACTTC. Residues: CASSFRGRALYEQYF.

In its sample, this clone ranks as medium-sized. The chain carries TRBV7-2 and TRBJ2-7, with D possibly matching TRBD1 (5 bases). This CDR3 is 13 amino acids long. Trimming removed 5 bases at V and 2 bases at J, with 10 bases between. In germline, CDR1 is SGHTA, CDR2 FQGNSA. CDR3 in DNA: TGTGCCAGCAGCCCAGCCAGGGCCTACGAGCAGTACTTC. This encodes CASSPARAYEQYF. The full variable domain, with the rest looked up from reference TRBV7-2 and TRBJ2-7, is GAGVSQSPSNKVTEKGKDVELRCDPISGHTALYWYRQSLGQGLEFLIYFQGNSAPDKSGLPSDRFSAERTGGSVSTLTIQRTQQEDSAVYLCASSPARAYEQYFGPGTRLTVT.

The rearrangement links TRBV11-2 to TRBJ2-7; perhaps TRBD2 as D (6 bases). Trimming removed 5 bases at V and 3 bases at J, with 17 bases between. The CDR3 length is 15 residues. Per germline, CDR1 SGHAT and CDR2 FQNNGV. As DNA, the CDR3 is TGTGCCAGCAGCCCGCCGGGGCAGGAGGGCTACGAGCAGTACTTC. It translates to CASSPPGQEGYEQYF.

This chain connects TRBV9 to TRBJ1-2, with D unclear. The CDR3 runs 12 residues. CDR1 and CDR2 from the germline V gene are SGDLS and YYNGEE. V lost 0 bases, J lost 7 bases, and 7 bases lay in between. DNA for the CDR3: TGTGCCAGCAGCGTAGCGAGTGGTGGCTACACCTTC. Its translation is CASSVASGGYTF.

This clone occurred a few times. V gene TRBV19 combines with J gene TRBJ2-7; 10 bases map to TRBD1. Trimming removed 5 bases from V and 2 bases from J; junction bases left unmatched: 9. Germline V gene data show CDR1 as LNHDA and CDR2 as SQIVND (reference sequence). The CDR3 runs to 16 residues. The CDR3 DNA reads TGTGCCAGTAGTCCCCTTAGACAGGGGGCAACCTACGAGCAGTACTTC. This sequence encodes CASSPLRQGATYEQYF.

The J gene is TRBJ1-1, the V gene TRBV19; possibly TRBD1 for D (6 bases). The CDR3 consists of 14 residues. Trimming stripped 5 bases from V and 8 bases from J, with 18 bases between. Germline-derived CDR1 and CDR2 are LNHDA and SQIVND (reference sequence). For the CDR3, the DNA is TGTGCCAGTAGTTCAAGGGAACAGGGCTTGGAAGCTTTCTTT. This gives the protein CASSSREQGLEAFF. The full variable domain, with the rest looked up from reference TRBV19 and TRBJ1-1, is DGGITQSPKYLFRKEGQNVTLSCEQNLNHDAMYWYRQDPGQGLRLIYYSQIVNDFQKGDIAEGYSVSREKKESFPLTVTSAQKNPTAFYLCASSSREQGLEAFFGQGTRLTVV.

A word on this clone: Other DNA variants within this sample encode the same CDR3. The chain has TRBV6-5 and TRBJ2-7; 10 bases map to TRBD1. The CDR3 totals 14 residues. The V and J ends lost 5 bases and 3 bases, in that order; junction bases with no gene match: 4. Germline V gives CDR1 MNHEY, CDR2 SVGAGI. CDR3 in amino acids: CASSPRTGGYEQYF. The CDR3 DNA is TGTGCCAGCAGTCCACGGACAGGGGGCTACGAGCAGTACTTC.